These T cell receptor beta chains were read from a single sample in a study of blood T cell repertoires in COVID-19. TCRdb's table, derived via immunoSEQ multiplex PCR, lists solely in-frame clones and lacks some. The sample includes some 300,000 clones, about 88% of them seen just once. The sequenced sample was PBMCs or T cells enriched from blood (not recorded which). The receptors stem from a woman aged 60 to 75 in a cohort exposed to, infected with or recovered from COVID-19 (not recorded which). Both conserved end residues are trimmed from each CDR3. Fields, in order: J gene, V gene, CDR3 protein.

TRBJ2-1,TRBV7-3,ASSKLAGGPRNEQF
TRBJ1-2,TRBV28,ASSLALQGRYGYT
TRBJ2-1,TRBV27,ASSPGPGLRDEQF
TRBJ2-7,TRBV4-3,ASSPGTGSYEQY
TRBJ1-1,TRBV30,AWSVRTGVNTEAF
TRBJ1-1,TRBV29-1,SVGEGSNTEAF
TRBJ2-4,TRBV9,ASSVARAGNIQY
TRBJ2-1,TRBV4-3,ASSQGVSSYNEQF
TRBJ2-7,TRBV20-1,SASRLARTYEQY
TRBJ2-1,TRBV7-2,ASSLGLAGVNNEQF
TRBJ1-1,TRBV7-9,ASSLWGKGGENTEAF
TRBJ2-7,TRBV5-4,ASSLSSAGGPYEQY
TRBJ1-2,TRBV5-6,ASSLDRDRGYT
TRBJ2-7,TRBV19,ASLHPGQGSYEQY
TRBJ2-7,TRBV11-2,ASSLSSYEQY
TRBJ2-7,TRBV29-1,SVLKLSGTRLHYEQY
TRBJ2-2,TRBV30,AWSVQDTGELF
TRBJ1-2,TRBV2,ASRQTGTGET
TRBJ2-3,TRBV27,ASWTGEADTQY
TRBJ2-1,TRBV7-2,ASSFRQGGVGNEQF
TRBJ1-4,TRBV30,AWKQGAAEKLF
TRBJ1-3,TRBV4-2,ASSQDAGAAGGNTIY
TRBJ2-5,TRBV7-8,ASTAAEDRGPETQY
TRBJ2-2,TRBV7-2,ASSSQGGRTGELF
TRBJ1-4,TRBV5-1,ASSLGGWDEKLF
TRBJ1-4,TRBV5-1,ASSLGRGPATNEKLF
TRBJ2-5,TRBV13,ASSWVGQGVETQY